One and the same sample provided the 13 T cell receptor beta chains below, sequenced in a study of CD8 T cells in ankylosing spondylitis. Via MiXCR, TCRdb re-called the 5' RACE reads, giving one row per CDR3 protein. The table records about 360,000 distinct CDR3 sequences, approximately 22% of them present only once. Input material: blood, either unsorted or a sorted T cell fraction (not recorded which). The receptors originated from a male donor with ankylosing spondylitis or in good health (not recorded which).

This clonotype appeared many times. The V and J genes are TRBV7-9 and TRBJ2-5, with D possibly matching TRBD2 (6 bases). This CDR3 contains 13 residues. Looked up from germline, CDR1 is SEHNR and CDR2 is FQNEAQ (reference sequence). V was cut by 6 bases and J by 2 bases, with 10 bases left in between. The CDR3 bases are TGTGCCAGCAGTTTCGGGGGTCAAGAGACCCAGTACTTC. Translation gives CASSFGGQETQYF.

In this sample, this clonotype turned up a few times. J is TRBJ2-2 and V is TRBV12-3 or TRBV12-4; no clear D. Trimming left V 7 bases short and J 5 bases short, with 14 bases between. This CDR3 has 14 amino acids. The CDR3 nucleotides read TGTGCCAGCACGAGCCCCCGGCAAACCGGGGAGCTGTTTTTT. Amino acids: CASTSPRQTGELFF.

The genes are TRBV20-1 and TRBJ2-7; TRBD2 matches 8 bases. Unmatched junction bases numbered 10, after V lost 3 bases and J lost 3 bases. CDR3 length: 15 amino acids. Germline values: CDR1 DFQATT, CDR2 SNEGSKA (reference sequence). This CDR3 is CSASRLAPNFYEQYF. The CDR3 nucleotides are TGCAGTGCTAGTCGACTAGCGCCAAATTTCTACGAGCAGTACTTC.

The V and J genes are TRBV4-1 and TRBJ2-1; D remains ambiguous. The CDR3 extends over 16 amino acids. Germline CDR1 reads MGHRA; CDR2 reads YSYEKL. V was cut by 1 base and J by 2 bases, with 12 bases left in between. CDR3 sequence (DNA): TGCGCCAGCAGCCAAGTAGCTCAGCTCACCTACAATGAGCAGTTCTTC. Protein: CASSQVAQLTYNEQFF.

This clonotype was seen ten or more times. V is TRBV30 and J is TRBJ2-1, with D perhaps TRBD2 (5 bases). V lost 4 bases, J lost 6 bases, and 13 bases lay in between. The CDR3 runs 13 residues. CDR1 is GTSNPN and CDR2 is SVGIG in the germline V gene (reference sequence). The CDR3 nucleotides are TGTGCCTGGAATGGTGTAGGAGGCAATGAGCAGTTCTTC. Its protein is CAWNGVGGNEQFF.

V and J are TRBV24-1 and TRBJ2-1; the D gene is possibly TRBD2 (5 bases). CDR1 and CDR2 from the germline V gene are KGHDR and SFDVKD. The length of the CDR3 is 16 residues. Between the trimmed V and J ends, which lost 3 bases and 5 bases, there was a span of 16 bases. The CDR3 here is CATSDGIRGQDNEQFF. For the CDR3, the DNA is TGTGCCACCAGTGATGGGATCCGCGGGCAGGACAATGAGCAGTTCTTC.

The chain couples TRBV4-2 to TRBJ2-3, with D maybe TRBD1 (6 bases). CDR3 length: 14 amino acids. V dropped 4 bases and J dropped 5 bases, with 13 bases sitting between them. The V gene's germline CDR1 is LGHNA and CDR2 YNFKEQ. The CDR3 region is CASSPPGARDTQYF. Written as DNA, the CDR3 is TGTGCCAGCAGCCCCCCAGGGGCCAGAGATACGCAGTATTTT.

J is TRBJ2-3 and V is TRBV9, with D tentatively TRBD1 or TRBD2 (6 bases each). V gave up 3 bases and J gave up 2 bases, with 22 bases separating them. Germline V gene data show CDR1 as SGDLS and CDR2 as YYNGEE. This CDR3 is built from 18 residues. As DNA, the CDR3 is TGTGCCAGCAGCGCCCGAGGGGGACTGCGGGTGATCACAGATACGCAGTATTTT. Encoded protein: CASSARGGLRVITDTQYF.

This clonotype was observed a handful of times. The rearrangement links TRBV15 to TRBJ2-5; D uncertain. The CDR3 consists of 11 residues. Germline V gene data show CDR1 as LNHNV and CDR2 as YYDKDF (reference sequence). V lost 9 bases, J lost 2 bases, and 7 bases lay in between. The CDR3 reads CATASQETQYF. Written as DNA, the CDR3 is TGTGCCACTGCCTCTCAAGAGACCCAGTACTTC.

This clonotype has more than one count but fewer than ten. The chain is built from TRBV12-3 or TRBV12-4 and TRBJ2-3; TRBD1 agrees at 7 bases. The trim removed 6 bases at V and 0 bases at J, leaving 6 bases unmatched. The CDR3 totals 15 residues. For the CDR3, the DNA is TGTGCCAGCAGGGGGGACAGCATAAGCACAGATACGCAGTATTTT. This encodes CASRGDSISTDTQYF.

This clonotype turned up a few times. The V gene is TRBV7-8, the J gene TRBJ2-4; D perhaps matches TRBD1 (6 bases). Germline-derived CDR1 and CDR2 are SGHVS and FQNEAQ. V was pared by 1 base and J by 5 bases, with 9 bases between. The CDR3 runs 14 residues. CDR3 sequence: CASSLEQGENIQYF. DNA of the CDR3: TGTGCCAGCAGCTTAGAACAGGGCGAAAACATTCAGTACTTC.

The rearrangement links TRBV25-1 to TRBJ2-3; tentative D call: TRBD2 (5 bases). The V end was cut by 1 base, the J end by 4 bases, with 15 bases between. The CDR3 length is 16 residues. The V gene's germline CDR1 is MGHDK and CDR2 SYGVNS. CDR3 nucleotides: TGTGCCAGCAGTGAATTGGGAGAGGCATTCGCAGATACGCAGTATTTT. It is translated as CASSELGEAFADTQYF.

This clonotype was seen many times. The V and J genes are TRBV12-3 or TRBV12-4 and TRBJ1-1; D is ambiguous. The length of the CDR3 is 13 residues. V gave up 8 bases and J gave up 0 bases, with 10 bases separating them. CDR3 region: CASGHYMNTEAFF. The DNA for the CDR3 is TGTGCCAGCGGTCATTACATGAACACTGAAGCTTTCTTT.